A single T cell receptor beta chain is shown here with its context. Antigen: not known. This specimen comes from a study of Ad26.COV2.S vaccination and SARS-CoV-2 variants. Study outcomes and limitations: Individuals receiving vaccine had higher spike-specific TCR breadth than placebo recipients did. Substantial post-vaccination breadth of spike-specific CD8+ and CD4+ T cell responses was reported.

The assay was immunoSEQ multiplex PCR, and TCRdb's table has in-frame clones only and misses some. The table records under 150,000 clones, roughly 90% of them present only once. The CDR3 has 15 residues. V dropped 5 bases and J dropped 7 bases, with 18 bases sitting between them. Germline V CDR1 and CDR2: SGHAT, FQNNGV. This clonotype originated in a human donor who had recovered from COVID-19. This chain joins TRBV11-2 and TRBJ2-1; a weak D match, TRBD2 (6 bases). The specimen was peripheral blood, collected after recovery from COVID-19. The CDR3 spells CASSPPRGWKNEQFF. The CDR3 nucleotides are TGTGCCAGCAGCCCCCCCCGGGGGTGGAAAAATGAGCAGTTCTTC.